These 23 T cell receptor beta chains were sequenced from one sample in a study of T cell responses to AZD1222 COVID-19 vaccine. The method was immunoSEQ multiplex PCR; TCRdb's version includes in-frame clones alone and lacks a portion of them. The sample has approximately 130,000 clones; nearly 95% are singletons. The sequencing here drew on peripheral blood, taken on day 0 of AZD1222 vaccination. These receptors all stem from an adult in good health.

This chain connects TRBV6-5 to TRBJ1-6; possibly TRBD1 for D (5 bases). V was shortened by 2 bases and J by 11 bases, with 10 bases between the two germline ends. Germline loops: CDR1 MNHEY, CDR2 SVGAGI. CDR3 length equals 13 residues. This CDR3 reads CASSYGGRAPLHF. CDR3 in DNA: TGTGCCAGCAGTTACGGGGGGAGGGCACCCCTCCACTTT.

The chain joins TRBV11-3 to TRBJ2-1, with 8 bases fitting TRBD1. The CDR3 is 13 amino acids. Germline CDR1 and CDR2: SGHNT and YENEEA. The junction had 5 bases not matched to a gene; V was cut back by 4 bases and J by 9 bases. The CDR3 is CASSSGTGREQFF. The DNA of the CDR3 is TGTGCCAGCAGCTCCGGGACAGGACGTGAGCAGTTCTTC.

This clone appeared a few times. The V call is TRBV7-2, the J call TRBJ1-6; D call uncertain. This CDR3 is 15 amino acids long. Looked up from germline, CDR1 is SGHTA and CDR2 is FQGNSA. V was shortened by 1 base and J by 7 bases, with 11 bases between the two germline ends. DNA for the CDR3: TGTGCCAGCAGCTTAGTGGGGAACGACAATTCACCCCTCCACTTT. Translation gives CASSLVGNDNSPLHF.

This clone was observed once. The rearrangement joins TRBV20-1 to TRBJ2-1, with D unresolved. The length of the CDR3 is 13 residues. Germline CDR1 reads DFQATT; CDR2 reads SNEGSKA (reference sequence). V was clipped by 3 bases and J by 4 bases, with 10 bases between them. This CDR3 is CSASKGVYNEQFF. The CDR3 nucleotides are TGCAGTGCTAGTAAGGGTGTATACAATGAGCAGTTCTTC.

CDR3 in DNA: TGTGCCAGCAGTGTAAACAGGAACACAGATACGCAGTATTTT. Translation: CASSVNRNTDTQYF. The chain links TRBV2 to TRBJ2-3; tentatively, D is TRBD1 (5 bases). Trimming cost V 4 bases and J 2 bases, with 10 bases left between them. Germline assignment: CDR1 SNHLY and CDR2 FYNNEI. This CDR3 is 14 amino acids long.

The chain is built from TRBV20-1 and TRBJ1-1; D perhaps matches TRBD1 (5 bases). Germline V lookup: CDR1 DFQATT, CDR2 SNEGSKA (reference sequence). CDR3 size: 13 residues. Trimming removed 3 bases from V and 0 bases from J, with 8 bases in between. CDR3 sequence reads: CSASGALNTEAFF. The CDR3 DNA follows: TGCAGTGCTAGTGGGGCATTGAACACTGAAGCTTTCTTT.

This clone was seen only once. This chain links TRBV3-1 (or the pseudogene TRBV3-2) with TRBJ1-2; D remains ambiguous. Trimming shortened V by 0 bases and J by 4 bases, and 21 bases separated the two germline ends. The CDR3 totals 18 residues. CDR1 LGHDT and CDR2 YNNKEL come from the germline V gene (reference sequence). This CDR3 is CASSQERDVRLDLYGYTF. The CDR3 region has the DNA TGTGCCAGCAGCCAAGAGAGGGATGTCCGCCTAGATCTCTATGGCTACACCTTC.

The chain carries TRBV7-9 and TRBJ1-2, with 7 positions matching TRBD1. The CDR3 totals 17 residues. Germline CDR1 reads SEHNR; CDR2 reads FQNEAQ (reference sequence). V lost 3 bases and J lost 3; bases outside the gene matches: 13. CDR3 sequence reads: CASSFGGRGKVDYGYTF. DNA for the CDR3: TGTGCCAGCAGCTTCGGCGGCAGGGGGAAGGTTGACTATGGCTACACCTTC. The whole variable domain, filled in from reference TRBV7-9 and TRBJ1-2, reads DTGVSQNPRHKITKRGQNVTFRCDPISEHNRLYWYRQTLGQGPEFLTYFQNEAQLEKSRLLSDRFSAERPKGSFSTLEIQRTEQGDSAMYLCASSFGGRGKVDYGYTFGSGTRLTVV.

V gene TRBV15 combines with J gene TRBJ1-3, with D perhaps TRBD1 (5 bases). CDR1 and CDR2 from the germline V gene are LNHNV and YYDKDF (reference sequence). Deletions cut 0 bases from V and 4 bases from J, with 10 bases between. The CDR3 loop spans 15 amino acids. CDR3 amino acids: CATSRDLGVGNTIYF. CDR3 DNA: TGTGCCACCAGCAGAGATTTAGGGGTCGGAAACACCATATATTTT.

This clone appeared a few times. The chain uses TRBV10-3 and TRBJ1-2; 7 positions match TRBD1. The ends lost 2 bases at V and 6 bases at J; junction bases unmatched: 6. CDR3 length: 14 amino acids. CDR1 and CDR2 (germline): ENHRY, SYGVKD. CDR3 amino acids: CAISEQQGQNGYTF. The CDR3 DNA sequence: TGTGCCATCAGTGAGCAACAGGGACAGAATGGCTACACCTTC.

This chain uses TRBV4-1 with TRBJ1-1, with unresolved D. With 0 bases removed from V and 2 bases from J, the gap between germline ends came to 7 bases. Germline V CDR1 and CDR2: MGHRA, YSYEKL. The CDR3 extends over 14 amino acids. The CDR3 DNA reads as TGCGCCAGCAGCCAAGACGCAGCTAACACTGAAGCTTTCTTT. Translation: CASSQDAANTEAFF.

The chain is built from TRBV30 and TRBJ1-2, with a tentative D call TRBD1 (5 bases). CDR3 length: 12 amino acids. CDR1 is GTSNPN and CDR2 is SVGIG in the germline V gene (reference sequence). The ends were cut back, 1 base at V and 6 bases at J, with 9 bases in the middle. The CDR3 reads CAWSGPGHGYTF. CDR3 coding DNA: TGTGCCTGGAGTGGTCCGGGACATGGCTACACCTTC. The full variable domain, rest sourced from reference TRBV30 and TRBJ1-2, is SQTIHQWPATLVQPVGSPLSLECTVEGTSNPNLYWYRQAAGRGLQLLFYSVGIGQISSEVPQNLSASRPQDRQFILSSKKLLLSDSGFYLCAWSGPGHGYTFGSGTRLTVV.

The rearrangement links TRBV3-1 (or the pseudogene TRBV3-2) to TRBJ2-3; D is uncertain. V lost 4 bases and J 1 base, leaving 9 bases between the germline ends. Per the germline V gene, CDR1 is LGHDT and CDR2 is YNNKEL (reference sequence). The CDR3 runs 14 residues. This CDR3 is CASSLYSRTDTQYF. The CDR3 nucleotides are TGTGCCAGCAGCCTCTACAGTCGCACAGATACGCAGTATTTT.

The CDR3 region has the DNA TGTGCCACCAGCCCGGGATCTAACTATGGCTACACCTTC. Translated: CATSPGSNYGYTF. The genes are TRBV15 and TRBJ1-2, with D hard to call. The CDR3 consists of 13 residues. Germline assignment: CDR1 LNHNV and CDR2 YYDKDF (reference sequence). The V end lost 5 bases, the J end lost 0 bases, and 7 bases lay between the germline ends.

The V call is TRBV7-8, the J call TRBJ2-7; TRBD2 might be the D (6 bases). This CDR3 has 15 residues. In germline, CDR1 is SGHVS, CDR2 FQNEAQ. V was shortened by 1 base and J by 3 bases, with 13 bases between the two germline ends. Here the CDR3 reads CASSLVGGRLYEQYF. CDR3 nucleotide sequence: TGTGCCAGCAGCTTAGTAGGAGGGCGGCTCTACGAGCAGTACTTC.

The chain combines TRBV7-2 with TRBJ1-2; D gene ambiguous. V dropped 4 bases and J dropped 4 bases, with 13 bases sitting between them. Per the germline V gene, CDR1 is SGHTA and CDR2 is FQGNSA. CDR3 length: 14 residues. CDR3 region: CASSSSANSYGYTF. The CDR3 nucleotides are TGTGCCAGCAGCTCTTCAGCTAACTCCTATGGCTACACCTTC.

The V and J genes are TRBV20-1 and TRBJ1-2; D unclear. Germline V gene lookup returns CDR1 DFQATT and CDR2 SNEGSKA (reference sequence). Trimming left V 5 bases short and J 8 bases short, with 3 bases between. The CDR3 consists of 8 residues. CDR3 sequence: CSAEGYTF. CDR3 coding DNA: TGCAGTGCTGAGGGCTACACCTTC.

This clone came up once. The chain joins TRBV27 to TRBJ1-6; D not resolved. Germline CDR1 is MNHEY and CDR2 is SMNVEV (reference sequence). The CDR3 spans 15 residues. V lost 3 bases and J lost 8, with 14 bases in between. The CDR3 sequence: CASSLSEVLDSPLHF. The CDR3 nucleotides read TGTGCCAGCAGTTTGTCCGAGGTTTTGGATTCACCCCTCCACTTT.

This rearrangement joins TRBV2 to TRBJ1-1; no clear D gene. The CDR3 sequence is 12 residues long. In germline, CDR1 is SNHLY, CDR2 FYNNEI. V lost 6 bases and J 1 base, leaving 6 bases between the germline ends. CDR3 sequence (DNA): TGTGCCAGCAGAGGAGGGAACACTGAAGCTTTCTTT. This codes for CASRGGNTEAFF.

This clone showed up just once. The gene calls are TRBV27 and TRBJ1-3; 10 bases align to TRBD1. This CDR3 contains 16 residues. Germline lookup yields CDR1 MNHEY and CDR2 SMNVEV (reference sequence). The J segment lost 1 base and the V segment lost 6 bases, leaving 6 bases of the junction unmatched. The DNA for the CDR3 is TGTGCCAGCAGCGCCTGGGGACAGGGGTCTGGAAACACCATATATTTT. Its translation is CASSAWGQGSGNTIYF.

The chain carries TRBV3-1 (or the pseudogene TRBV3-2) and TRBJ1-1, with D hard to call. The CDR3 consists of 15 residues. Germline lookup yields CDR1 LGHDT and CDR2 YNNKEL (reference sequence). V lost 0 bases to trimming and J lost 0 bases, with 8 bases between them. DNA for the CDR3: TGTGCCAGCAGCCAAGAAGGTGGCCTGAACACTGAAGCTTTCTTT. Translating it yields CASSQEGGLNTEAFF.

The V gene is TRBV6-5, the J gene TRBJ1-1; 7 nucleotides align to TRBD1. With V trimmed by 6 bases and J by 5 bases, 12 bases remained unmatched. This CDR3 spans 15 amino acids. The germline gives CDR1 MNHEY, CDR2 SVGAGI. The CDR3: CASRWEGARGTEAFF. CDR3 DNA sequence: TGTGCCAGCAGGTGGGAGGGGGCTAGGGGTACTGAAGCTTTCTTT.

The chain is built from TRBV7-2 and TRBJ1-1, with a weak D call TRBD1 (5 bases). CDR3 length: 13 amino acids. CDR1 and CDR2 (germline): SGHTA, FQGNSA. V lost 4 bases to trimming and J lost 11 bases, with 17 bases between them. The CDR3 nucleotides read TGTGCCAGCAGCTCAAGGTCGGCAGGGTGGGCTTTCTTT. Protein product: CASSSRSAGWAFF.